The sequence of this T cell receptor beta chain was determined in a study of human T cells and chemical hapten exposure. Study-level information: Per-sample TCR yield variation was attributed mainly to small pooled library volume differences.

One entry per CDR3 protein, called by TCRdb with MiXCR from the RACE reads. The table shows roughly 71,000 distinct CDR3 sequences, with 11% occurring only once. Noted time point: patch test 3, about 24 weeks after DPC sensitization. Treatment defined: therapeutic diphenylcyclopropenone sensitization with weekly scalp DPC. Source: whole blood, taken in connection with sensitization to the hapten diphenylcyclopropenone (DPC). The clonotype was recovered from a woman in her 50s with alopecia areata. Some clones in this sample may be carry-over from other donors' samples.

Here the CDR3 DNA reads TGTGCCAGCAGTTACGACAGGACGGACTATGGCTACACCTTC. Amino acid sequence: CASSYDRTDYGYTF. The chain joins TRBV6-6 to TRBJ1-2; perhaps TRBD1 as D (6 bases). Germline V gene lookup returns CDR1 MNHNY and CDR2 SVGAGI (reference sequence). The V end lost 2 bases, the J end lost 3 bases, and 10 bases lay between the germline ends. The CDR3 spans 14 residues.